These T cell receptor beta chains were read from a single sample in a study of shared clonotypes between healthy human individuals. Sequenced by immunoSEQ multiplex PCR; TCRdb stores in-frame clones only, minus some. The data show more than 400,000 clones, with 78% seen just once and approximately 12% held by the top ten. Material: PBMCs. Receptors were obtained from a woman aged 40 to 49 in good health. Some clones in this sample may be carry-over from other donors' samples. CDR3s include the opening cysteine and the closing phenylalanine or tryptophan. The D gene is left open where the match is weak. The listing skips clone size in some rows; elsewhere it reads once, few, many or a size class.

CDR3 protein: CASSAIGDTTNEKLFF; CDR3 DNA: TGTGCCAGCAGTGCTATAGGGGACACAACTAATGAAAAACTGTTTTTT; D gene: .; J gene: TRBJ1-4; clone size: many; V gene: TRBV25-1
CDR3 protein: CASSLYPLSYNEQFF; CDR3 DNA: TGTGCCAGCAGTTTATATCCCCTCTCCTACAATGAGCAGTTCTTC; D gene: .; J gene: TRBJ2-1; clone size: many; V gene: TRBV27
CDR3 protein: CASSLVTNTEAFF; CDR3 DNA: TGTGCCAGCAGCCTCGTTACGAACACTGAAGCTTTCTTT; D gene: .; J gene: TRBJ1-1; clone size: few; V gene: TRBV7-9
CDR3 protein: CASSPGTSRLNEQFF; CDR3 DNA: TGTGCCAGCAGCCCCGGGACTAGTCGCTTGAATGAGCAGTTCTTC; D gene: TRBD2; J gene: TRBJ2-1; clone size: .; V gene: TRBV28
CDR3 protein: CASSPGTGYEKLFF; CDR3 DNA: TGTGCCAGCTCACCAGGGACAGGGTATGAAAAACTGTTTTTT; D gene: TRBD1; J gene: TRBJ1-4; clone size: .; V gene: TRBV18
CDR3 protein: CASSDNPNHRANQPQHF; CDR3 DNA: TGTGCCAGCAGTGATAACCCCAACCACAGGGCCAATCAGCCCCAGCATTTT; D gene: .; J gene: TRBJ1-5; clone size: .; V gene: TRBV6-1
CDR3 protein: CASSQEGLAGFLNEQFF; CDR3 DNA: TGTGCCAGCAGCCAGGAGGGACTAGCGGGGTTTTTGAATGAGCAGTTCTTC; D gene: TRBD2; J gene: TRBJ2-1; clone size: .; V gene: TRBV4-2
CDR3 protein: CASSPRRDTRPYEQYF; CDR3 DNA: TGTGCCAGCAGCCCAAGACGGGATACCCGACCCTACGAGCAGTACTTC; D gene: .; J gene: TRBJ2-7; clone size: .; V gene: TRBV7-2
CDR3 protein: CSVSAWFF; CDR3 DNA: TGCAGCGTTTCAGCTTGGTTCTTC; D gene: .; J gene: TRBJ2-1; clone size: .; V gene: TRBV29-1
CDR3 protein: CASSAGGGTTYEQYF; CDR3 DNA: TGTGCCAGCAGCGCGGGAGGCGGGACCACCTACGAGCAGTACTTC; D gene: TRBD2; J gene: TRBJ2-7; clone size: .; V gene: TRBV9
CDR3 protein: CASSDRGYTEAFF; CDR3 DNA: TGTGCCTCCTCGGACAGGGGGTACACTGAAGCTTTCTTT; D gene: TRBD1; J gene: TRBJ1-1; clone size: .; V gene: TRBV30
CDR3 protein: CASSPEAGGPDTQYF; CDR3 DNA: TGTGCCAGCAGTCCCGAGGCGGGAGGGCCCGATACGCAGTATTTT; D gene: TRBD2; J gene: TRBJ2-3; clone size: .; V gene: TRBV27
CDR3 protein: CASSAAGAQETQYF; CDR3 DNA: TGTGCCAGCAGCGCGGCGGGGGCACAAGAGACCCAGTACTTC; D gene: .; J gene: TRBJ2-5; clone size: .; V gene: TRBV7-2
CDR3 protein: CASSPGLAGYNEQFF; CDR3 DNA: TGTGCCAGCAGCCCGGGACTAGCGGGCTACAATGAGCAGTTCTTC; D gene: TRBD2; J gene: TRBJ2-1; clone size: .; V gene: TRBV5-4
CDR3 protein: CATRDISNQPQHF; CDR3 DNA: TGTGCCACCAGGGACATCAGCAATCAGCCCCAGCATTTT; D gene: .; J gene: TRBJ1-5; clone size: few; V gene: TRBV2
CDR3 protein: CASSPKQGLAKNIQYF; CDR3 DNA: TGTGCCAGCTCACCAAAACAGGGGCTAGCCAAAAACATTCAGTACTTC; D gene: TRBD1; J gene: TRBJ2-4; clone size: .; V gene: TRBV18
CDR3 protein: CSVVRSGTGATDTQYF; CDR3 DNA: TGCAGCGTTGTAAGGTCCGGGACAGGGGCCACAGATACGCAGTATTTT; D gene: TRBD1; J gene: TRBJ2-3; clone size: once; V gene: TRBV29-1
CDR3 protein: CASSTLRGMGEQYF; CDR3 DNA: TGTGCCAGCAGTACCCTGAGGGGAATGGGGGAGCAGTACTTC; D gene: .; J gene: TRBJ2-7; clone size: .; V gene: TRBV6-6
CDR3 protein: CASKGQEIAKNIQYF; CDR3 DNA: TGTGCCAGTAAGGGACAGGAGATAGCCAAAAACATTCAGTACTTC; D gene: TRBD1; J gene: TRBJ2-4; clone size: .; V gene: TRBV19
CDR3 protein: CSVDGLGYEQYF; CDR3 DNA: TGCAGCGTTGACGGGTTGGGCTACGAGCAGTACTTC; D gene: .; J gene: TRBJ2-7; clone size: .; V gene: TRBV29-1
CDR3 protein: CASSGTSGRNEQYF; CDR3 DNA: TGTGCCAGCTCAGGGACTAGCGGGAGGAACGAGCAGTACTTC; D gene: TRBD2; J gene: TRBJ2-7; clone size: .; V gene: TRBV18
CDR3 protein: CAISEYGVDEQYF; CDR3 DNA: TGTGCCATCAGTGAATACGGCGTTGATGAGCAGTACTTC; D gene: .; J gene: TRBJ2-7; clone size: .; V gene: TRBV10-3
CDR3 protein: CASSRDNSGNQPQHF; CDR3 DNA: TGCGCCAGCAGTAGGGACAACTCCGGAAATCAGCCCCAGCATTTT; D gene: .; J gene: TRBJ1-5; clone size: .; V gene: TRBV5-1
CDR3 protein: CASSLNGVQETQYF; CDR3 DNA: TGTGCCAGCAGTTTAAACGGGGTACAAGAGACCCAGTACTTC; D gene: .; J gene: TRBJ2-5; clone size: .; V gene: TRBV28
CDR3 protein: CASSRGSKAEAFF; CDR3 DNA: TGTGCCAGCAGTCGGGGCTCGAAGGCTGAAGCTTTCTTT; D gene: .; J gene: TRBJ1-1; clone size: .; V gene: TRBV28
CDR3 protein: CASSELTGAVDTQYF; CDR3 DNA: TGTGCCAGCAGCGAGTTAACAGGGGCAGTGGATACGCAGTATTTT; D gene: TRBD1; J gene: TRBJ2-3; clone size: once; V gene: TRBV9
CDR3 protein: CASSSQQGATNTGELFF; CDR3 DNA: TGTGCCAGCAGCTCCCAACAGGGGGCAACGAACACCGGGGAGCTGTTTTTT; D gene: TRBD1; J gene: TRBJ2-2; clone size: few; V gene: TRBV7-6
CDR3 protein: CASREGQGDTQYF; CDR3 DNA: TGTGCCAGCCGGGAGGGCCAGGGAGATACGCAGTATTTT; D gene: TRBD2; J gene: TRBJ2-3; clone size: .; V gene: TRBV5-4
CDR3 protein: CASSLAAGGGSSYEQYF; CDR3 DNA: TGTGCCAGCAGCTTAGCTGCGGGCGGGGGGAGCTCCTACGAGCAGTACTTC; D gene: TRBD2; J gene: TRBJ2-7; clone size: .; V gene: TRBV7-2
CDR3 protein: CASSLARDRGSGYGYTF; CDR3 DNA: TGCGCCAGCAGCTTGGCCCGGGACAGGGGGTCGGGCTATGGCTACACCTTC; D gene: TRBD1; J gene: TRBJ1-2; clone size: once; V gene: TRBV5-1
CDR3 protein: CASSPLSGSSYNEQFF; CDR3 DNA: TGTGCCAGCAGCCCACTTAGCGGGAGCTCCTACAATGAGCAGTTCTTC; D gene: TRBD2; J gene: TRBJ2-1; clone size: .; V gene: TRBV7-6
CDR3 protein: CASSQGGPRNYGYTF; CDR3 DNA: TGCGCCAGCAGCCAGGGGGGGCCGCGAAACTATGGCTACACCTTC; D gene: .; J gene: TRBJ1-2; clone size: .; V gene: TRBV4-1
CDR3 protein: CAISESAGTASYEQYF; CDR3 DNA: TGTGCCATCAGTGAGTCGGCTGGGACAGCCTCCTACGAGCAGTACTTC; D gene: TRBD1; J gene: TRBJ2-7; clone size: .; V gene: TRBV10-3
CDR3 protein: CASSSGTGSYNEQFF; CDR3 DNA: TGTGCCAGCAGCTCCGGGACTGGCTCCTACAATGAGCAGTTCTTC; D gene: .; J gene: TRBJ2-1; clone size: .; V gene: TRBV5-4
CDR3 protein: CASSALAGYSYNEQFF; CDR3 DNA: TGTGCCAGCAGCGCCCTAGCGGGGTACTCCTACAATGAGCAGTTCTTC; D gene: TRBD2; J gene: TRBJ2-1; clone size: .; V gene: TRBV7-2
CDR3 protein: CASSSGTGRGETQYF; CDR3 DNA: TGTGCCAGCAGTTCCGGGACAGGGAGGGGCGAGACCCAGTACTTC; D gene: TRBD1; J gene: TRBJ2-5; clone size: .; V gene: TRBV27
CDR3 protein: CASSLTGVNNEQFF; CDR3 DNA: TGCGCCAGCAGCTTGACAGGGGTCAACAATGAGCAGTTCTTC; D gene: TRBD1; J gene: TRBJ2-1; clone size: .; V gene: TRBV5-1
CDR3 protein: CASSSSGLAGYNEQFF; CDR3 DNA: TGTGCCAGCAGCTCTTCGGGACTAGCGGGGTACAATGAGCAGTTCTTC; D gene: TRBD2; J gene: TRBJ2-1; clone size: .; V gene: TRBV7-8
CDR3 protein: CASSLSLDRRYEQYF; CDR3 DNA: TGTGCCAGCAGCTTATCTTTGGACAGGCGCTACGAGCAGTACTTC; D gene: TRBD1; J gene: TRBJ2-7; clone size: .; V gene: TRBV7-8
CDR3 protein: CASTSGAPLHF; CDR3 DNA: TGCGCCAGCACCTCAGGGGCACCCCTCCACTTT; D gene: .; J gene: TRBJ1-6; clone size: .; V gene: TRBV10-2
CDR3 protein: CATSSDRDTGELFF; CDR3 DNA: TGTGCCACCAGCAGCGACAGAGACACCGGGGAGCTGTTTTTT; D gene: .; J gene: TRBJ2-2; clone size: .; V gene: TRBV15
CDR3 protein: CASSPKQGTEADTQYF; CDR3 DNA: TGTGCCAGCAGCCCCAAACAGGGTACAGAGGCAGATACGCAGTATTTT; D gene: .; J gene: TRBJ2-3; clone size: .; V gene: TRBV9
CDR3 protein: CASSFISGTPPYNEQFF; CDR3 DNA: TGTGCCAGCAGCTTTATATCCGGGACTCCACCCTACAATGAGCAGTTCTTC; D gene: .; J gene: TRBJ2-1; clone size: .; V gene: TRBV7-2
CDR3 protein: CASSFPGLAGGVPYNEQFF; CDR3 DNA: TGTGCCAGCAGCTTTCCGGGACTAGCGGGAGGGGTTCCCTACAATGAGCAGTTCTTC; D gene: TRBD2; J gene: TRBJ2-1; clone size: .; V gene: TRBV5-4
CDR3 protein: CASSPQGTALPDTQYF; CDR3 DNA: TGTGCCAGCAGCCCCCAGGGGACAGCCCTCCCAGATACGCAGTATTTT; D gene: TRBD1; J gene: TRBJ2-3; clone size: .; V gene: TRBV7-8
CDR3 protein: CASSPGPLAKNIQYF; CDR3 DNA: TGCGCCAGCAGCCCGGGACCTCTAGCCAAAAACATTCAGTACTTC; D gene: .; J gene: TRBJ2-4; clone size: .; V gene: TRBV4-1
CDR3 protein: CASSFRIAEADTQYF; CDR3 DNA: TGTGCCAGCAGTTTCCGGATAGCGGAGGCAGATACGCAGTATTTT; D gene: .; J gene: TRBJ2-3; clone size: .; V gene: TRBV28
CDR3 protein: CASSEDRDNYGYTF; CDR3 DNA: TGTGCCAGCAGTGAAGACCGGGATAACTATGGCTACACCTTC; D gene: .; J gene: TRBJ1-2; clone size: .; V gene: TRBV25-1
CDR3 protein: CALTVGGREKLFF; CDR3 DNA: TGTGCCCTAACGGTGGGCGGCCGGGAAAAACTGTTTTTT; D gene: .; J gene: TRBJ1-4; clone size: .; V gene: TRBV2
CDR3 protein: CATSRNGDWDEQYF; CDR3 DNA: TGTGCCACCAGCAGGAACGGGGACTGGGACGAGCAGTACTTC; D gene: .; J gene: TRBJ2-7; clone size: .; V gene: TRBV15
CDR3 protein: CASSIVRGETQYF; CDR3 DNA: TGTGCCAGTAGTATAGTCAGGGGAGAGACCCAGTACTTC; D gene: .; J gene: TRBJ2-5; clone size: .; V gene: TRBV19
CDR3 protein: CASSQDVGVGAFF; CDR3 DNA: TGCGCCAGCAGCCAAGACGTAGGGGTTGGGGCTTTCTTT; D gene: .; J gene: TRBJ1-1; clone size: .; V gene: TRBV4-3
CDR3 protein: CASSFISRGAADNEQFF; CDR3 DNA: TGTGCCAGCAGCTTCATAAGTAGGGGCGCAGCCGACAATGAGCAGTTCTTC; D gene: .; J gene: TRBJ2-1; clone size: .; V gene: TRBV7-3
CDR3 protein: CAWTSGATRGNQPQHF; CDR3 DNA: TGTGCCTGGACTTCGGGGGCCACCCGAGGCAATCAGCCCCAGCATTTT; D gene: .; J gene: TRBJ1-5; clone size: .; V gene: TRBV30
CDR3 protein: CASSVGTVQETQYF; CDR3 DNA: TGCGCCAGCAGCGTCGGGACGGTCCAAGAGACCCAGTACTTC; D gene: .; J gene: TRBJ2-5; clone size: .; V gene: TRBV5-1
CDR3 protein: CASSQDVGFSGSEQYF; CDR3 DNA: TGCGCCAGCAGCCAAGATGTGGGATTTTCGGGTAGCGAGCAGTACTTC; D gene: .; J gene: TRBJ2-7; clone size: .; V gene: TRBV4-3
CDR3 protein: CASTGLAGSYNEQFF; CDR3 DNA: TGTGCCAGCACCGGACTAGCGGGAAGCTACAATGAGCAGTTCTTC; D gene: TRBD2; J gene: TRBJ2-1; clone size: .; V gene: TRBV5-4
CDR3 protein: CSVPPDRAGTDTQYF; CDR3 DNA: TGCAGCGTTCCTCCTGACAGGGCTGGTACAGATACGCAGTATTTT; D gene: TRBD1; J gene: TRBJ2-3; clone size: .; V gene: TRBV29-1
CDR3 protein: CASSQTPGNTEAFF; CDR3 DNA: TGTGCCAGCAGTCAAACACCGGGCAACACTGAAGCTTTCTTT; D gene: .; J gene: TRBJ1-1; clone size: .; V gene: TRBV28